The clone carrying this T cell receptor beta chain was seen a single time. What it recognizes is unknown. Peripheral blood, together with lesional scalp punch biopsies, was collected from alopecia areata patients. PBMCs, the starting material, were the source of sorted CD4+ and CD8+ T cells. Following extraction, RNA underwent reverse transcription to cDNA, which served as the sequencing template. Assay: immunoSEQ multiplex PCR; the TCRdb copy retains only in-frame clones and omits some. The table records 120,000 or so clones, less than 50% of them present only once. This entry is derived from a study of CD8+ T cells in alopecia areata. Whole-study findings and limits: Higher clonality was seen in lesional scalp than in normal scalp, especially in alopecia totalis/universalis. Sequencing of scalp samples also captures resident alphabeta T cells of normal skin.

Sequencing input: NKG2D-low CD8+ T cells sorted from blood. This TCR came from a human donor with alopecia areata.

The CDR3 protein is CSVTRETQYF. CDR3 in DNA: TGCAGCGTTACGAGGGAGACCCAGTACTTC. The gene calls are TRBV29-1 and TRBJ2-5; no clear D gene. There are 10 residues in the CDR3. The germline V gene encodes CDR1 SQVTM and CDR2 ANQGSEA. Trimming removed 5 bases from V and 5 bases from J, with 6 bases in between.